This is a list of T cell receptor beta chains from one sample in a study of cytomegalovirus exposure and HLA in healthy donors. Sequencing used immunoSEQ multiplex PCR; TCRdb keeps in-frame clones, though not all of them. Its table lists roughly 34,000 clones. Sequencing was done on a sample of PBMCs. The origin of the receptors is a middle-aged man in good health and CMV-seronegative. Both conserved end residues are part of each CDR3. A D gene is named only where the DNA matches it firmly.

DNA | CDR3 | J | D | V
TGCAGCGTTGACGGAGAGGGGGGGAGTTACAATGGCTACACCTTC | CSVDGEGGSYNGYTF | TRBJ1-2 | NA | TRBV29-1
TGTGCCAGCTCACCCCGAGGACAGTACCAAGAGACCCAGTACTTC | CASSPRGQYQETQYF | TRBJ2-5 | NA | TRBV18
TGTGCCTTCCGGGACGGGAGCCCCTACGAGCAGTACTTC | CAFRDGSPYEQYF | TRBJ2-7 | NA | TRBV30
TGTGCCAGCAGTCCTCCGACAGGGAACTATGGCTACACCTTC | CASSPPTGNYGYTF | TRBJ1-2 | TRBD1 | TRBV6-5
TGTGCCAGCAGTGAAGGGACAGGATTCAATCAGCCCCAGCATTTT | CASSEGTGFNQPQHF | TRBJ1-5 | TRBD1 | TRBV6-1
TGTGCCAGCACCGCCAGATTGACAGGGGCAAATGAGCAGTTCTTC | CASTARLTGANEQFF | TRBJ2-1 | TRBD1 | TRBV6-1
TGCGCCAGCAGCCAAGGGACTAGCGAGACCCAGTACTTC | CASSQGTSETQYF | TRBJ2-5 | TRBD2 | TRBV4-3
TGCGCCAGCAGCCCGGGGTCCAGCGAGGATGGCTACACCTTC | CASSPGSSEDGYTF | TRBJ1-2 | NA | TRBV5-1
TGCGCCAGCAGCCAAGAGACGGGCAGGGGGCGTAGGGAGCTGTTTTTT | CASSQETGRGRRELFF | TRBJ2-2 | TRBD1 | TRBV4-1
TGTGCCAGCTCACCACAGGGACAGGGAGCTTACGAGCAGTACTTC | CASSPQGQGAYEQYF | TRBJ2-7 | TRBD1 | TRBV18
TGTGCCAGCAGCCCACAGGGGGCTGTTGAAAAACTGTTTTTT | CASSPQGAVEKLFF | TRBJ1-4 | TRBD1 | TRBV5-4
TGTGCCAGCAGTTTCGTAGCGGGAAGGAACTACGAGCAGTACTTC | CASSFVAGRNYEQYF | TRBJ2-7 | TRBD2 | TRBV27
TGCGCCAGCAGCTTGACTACAGGGGAAACGATCTACACCTTC | CASSLTTGETIYTF | TRBJ1-2 | TRBD1 | TRBV5-1
TGTGCCACCAGCACCGGCCTACAGGGACCCCAGCATTTT | CATSTGLQGPQHF | TRBJ1-5 | NA | TRBV15